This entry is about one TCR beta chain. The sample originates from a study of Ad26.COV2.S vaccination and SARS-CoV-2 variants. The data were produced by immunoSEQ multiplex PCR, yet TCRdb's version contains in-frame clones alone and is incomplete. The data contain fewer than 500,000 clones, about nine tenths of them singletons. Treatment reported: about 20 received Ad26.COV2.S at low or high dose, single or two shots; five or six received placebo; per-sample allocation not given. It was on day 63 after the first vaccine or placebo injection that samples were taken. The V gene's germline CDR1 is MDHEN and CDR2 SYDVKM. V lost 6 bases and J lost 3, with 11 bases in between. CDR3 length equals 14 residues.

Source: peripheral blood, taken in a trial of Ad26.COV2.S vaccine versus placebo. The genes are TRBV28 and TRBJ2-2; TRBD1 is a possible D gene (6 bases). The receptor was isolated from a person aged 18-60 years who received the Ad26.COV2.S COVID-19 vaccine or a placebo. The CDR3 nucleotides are TGTGCCAGCAGCCTACAGGGTTACACCGGGGAGCTGTTTTTT. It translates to CASSLQGYTGELFF.